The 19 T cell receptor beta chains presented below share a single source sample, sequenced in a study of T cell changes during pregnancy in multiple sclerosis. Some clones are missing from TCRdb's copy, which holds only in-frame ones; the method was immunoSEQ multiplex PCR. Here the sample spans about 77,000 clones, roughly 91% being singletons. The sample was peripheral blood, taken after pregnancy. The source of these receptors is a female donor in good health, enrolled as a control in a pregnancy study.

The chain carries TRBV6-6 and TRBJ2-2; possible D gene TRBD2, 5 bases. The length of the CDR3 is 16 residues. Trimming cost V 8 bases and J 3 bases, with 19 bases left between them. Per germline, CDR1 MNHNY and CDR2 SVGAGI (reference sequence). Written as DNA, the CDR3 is TGTGCCAGCGACATGGGCCCCGGGGAGTACACCGGGGAGCTGTTTTTT. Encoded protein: CASDMGPGEYTGELFF.

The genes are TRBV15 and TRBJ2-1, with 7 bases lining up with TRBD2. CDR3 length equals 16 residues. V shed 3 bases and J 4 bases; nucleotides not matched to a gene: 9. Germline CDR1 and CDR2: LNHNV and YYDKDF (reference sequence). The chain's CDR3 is CATSSHGSSGYNEQFF. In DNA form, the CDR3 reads TGTGCCACCAGCAGCCACGGATCTAGCGGATACAATGAGCAGTTCTTC. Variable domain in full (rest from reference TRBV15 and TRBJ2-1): DAMVIQNPRYQVTQFGKPVTLSCSQTLNHNVMYWYQQKSSQAPKLLFHYYDKDFNNEADTPDNFQSRRPNTSFCFLDIRSPGLGDTAMYLCATSSHGSSGYNEQFFGPGTRLTVL.

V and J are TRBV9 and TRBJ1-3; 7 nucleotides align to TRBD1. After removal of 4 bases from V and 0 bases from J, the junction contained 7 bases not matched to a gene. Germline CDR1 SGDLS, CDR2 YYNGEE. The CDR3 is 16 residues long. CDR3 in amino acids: CASSSTGQNSGNTIYF. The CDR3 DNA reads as TGTGCCAGCAGCTCAACGGGACAGAACTCTGGAAACACCATATATTTT.

The CDR3 spells CASSFGRLGETQYF. In nucleotides, the CDR3 is TGTGCCAGCAGCTTCGGGCGACTAGGGGAGACCCAGTACTTC. The chain employs TRBV7-8 and TRBJ2-5, with D tentatively TRBD2 (6 bases). This CDR3 spans 14 amino acids. CDR1 is SGHVS and CDR2 is FQNEAQ in the germline V gene. The ends were cut back, 3 bases at V and 5 bases at J, with 13 bases in the middle.

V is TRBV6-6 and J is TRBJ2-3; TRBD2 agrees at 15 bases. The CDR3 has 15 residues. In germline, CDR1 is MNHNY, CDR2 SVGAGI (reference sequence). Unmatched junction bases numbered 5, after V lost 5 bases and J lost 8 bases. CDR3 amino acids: CASSRTSGRGGTQYF. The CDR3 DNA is TGTGCCAGCAGTCGGACTAGCGGGAGGGGAGGTACGCAGTATTTT.

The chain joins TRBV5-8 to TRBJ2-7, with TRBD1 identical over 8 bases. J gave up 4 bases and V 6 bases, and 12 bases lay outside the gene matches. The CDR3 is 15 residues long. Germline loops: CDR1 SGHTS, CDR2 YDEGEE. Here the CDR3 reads CASISPRRGRYEQYF. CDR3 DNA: TGTGCCAGCATCTCACCCCGCAGGGGGCGGTACGAGCAGTACTTC.

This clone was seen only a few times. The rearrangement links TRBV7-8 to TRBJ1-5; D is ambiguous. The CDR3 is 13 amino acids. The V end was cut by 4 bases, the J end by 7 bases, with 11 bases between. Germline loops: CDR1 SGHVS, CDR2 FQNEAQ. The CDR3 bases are TGTGCCAGCAGCTGGGCATCGAACCAGCCCCAGCATTTT. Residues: CASSWASNQPQHF. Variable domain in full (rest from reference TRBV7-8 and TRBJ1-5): GAGVSQSPRYKVAKRGQDVALRCDPISGHVSLFWYQQALGQGPEFLTYFQNEAQLDKSGLPSDRFFAERPEGSVSTLKIQRTQQEDSAVYLCASSWASNQPQHFGDGTRLSIL.

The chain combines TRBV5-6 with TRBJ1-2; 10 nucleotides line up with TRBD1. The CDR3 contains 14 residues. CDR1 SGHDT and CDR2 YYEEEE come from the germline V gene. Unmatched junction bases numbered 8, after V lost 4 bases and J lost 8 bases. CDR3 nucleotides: TGTGCCAGCAGCCCGAGGGACAGGGGTAAAGGCTACACCTTC. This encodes CASSPRDRGKGYTF. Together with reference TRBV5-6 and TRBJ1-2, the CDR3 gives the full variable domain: DAGVTQSPTHLIKTRGQQVTLRCSPKSGHDTVSWYQQALGQGPQFIFQYYEEEERQRGNFPDRFSGHQFPNYSSELNVNALLLGDSALYLCASSPRDRGKGYTFGSGTRLTVV.

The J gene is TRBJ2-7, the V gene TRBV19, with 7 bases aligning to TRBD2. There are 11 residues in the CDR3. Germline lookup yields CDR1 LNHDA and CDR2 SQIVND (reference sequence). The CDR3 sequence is CGGDYSYEQYF. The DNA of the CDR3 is TGTGGGGGGGACTACTCCTACGAGCAGTACTTC.

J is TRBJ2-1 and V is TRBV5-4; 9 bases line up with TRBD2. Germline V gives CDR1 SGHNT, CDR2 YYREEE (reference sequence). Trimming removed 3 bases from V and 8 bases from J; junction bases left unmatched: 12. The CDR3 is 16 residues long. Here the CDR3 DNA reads TGTGCCAGCAGCTCTTGGGCGGGAGGGCCTGGTGATGAGCAGTTCTTC. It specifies CASSSWAGGPGDEQFF.

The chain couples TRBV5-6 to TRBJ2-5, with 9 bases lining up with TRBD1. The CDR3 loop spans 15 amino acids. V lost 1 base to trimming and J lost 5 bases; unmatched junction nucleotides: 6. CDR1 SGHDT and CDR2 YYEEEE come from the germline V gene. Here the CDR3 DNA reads TGTGCCAGCAGCTTGATGGGGACAGGGCGGGAGACCCAGTACTTC. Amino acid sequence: CASSLMGTGRETQYF.

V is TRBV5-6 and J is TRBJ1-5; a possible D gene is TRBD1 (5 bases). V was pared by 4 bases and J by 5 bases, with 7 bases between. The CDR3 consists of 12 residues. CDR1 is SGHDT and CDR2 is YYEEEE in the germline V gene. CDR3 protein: CASSAGHQPQHF. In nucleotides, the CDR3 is TGTGCCAGCAGCGCAGGGCATCAGCCCCAGCATTTT.

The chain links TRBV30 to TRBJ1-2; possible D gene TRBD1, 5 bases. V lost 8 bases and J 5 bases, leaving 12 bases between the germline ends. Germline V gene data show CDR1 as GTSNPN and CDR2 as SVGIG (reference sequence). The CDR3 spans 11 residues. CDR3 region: CARGFLYGYTF. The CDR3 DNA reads TGTGCCAGGGGATTTCTTTATGGCTACACCTTC.

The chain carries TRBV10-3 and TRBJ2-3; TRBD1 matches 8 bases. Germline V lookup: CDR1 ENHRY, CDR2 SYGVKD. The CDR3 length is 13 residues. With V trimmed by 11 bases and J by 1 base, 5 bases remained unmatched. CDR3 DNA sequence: TGTGCCGTCGGACAGGGAGGCACAGATACGCAGTATTTT. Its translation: CAVGQGGTDTQYF.

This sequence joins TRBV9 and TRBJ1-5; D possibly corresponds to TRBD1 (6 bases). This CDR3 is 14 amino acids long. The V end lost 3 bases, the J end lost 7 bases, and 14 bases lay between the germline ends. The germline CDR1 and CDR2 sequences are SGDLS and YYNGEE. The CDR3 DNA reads TGTGCCAGCAGCGCAGGGGAAACCGGGCAGCCCCAGCATTTT. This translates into CASSAGETGQPQHF.

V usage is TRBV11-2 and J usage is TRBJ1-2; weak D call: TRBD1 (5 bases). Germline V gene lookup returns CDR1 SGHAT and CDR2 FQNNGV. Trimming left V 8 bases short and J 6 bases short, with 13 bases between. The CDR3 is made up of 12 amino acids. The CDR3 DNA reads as TGTGCCAGCGTGTCCAGGGTCGATGGCTACACCTTC. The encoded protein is CASVSRVDGYTF.

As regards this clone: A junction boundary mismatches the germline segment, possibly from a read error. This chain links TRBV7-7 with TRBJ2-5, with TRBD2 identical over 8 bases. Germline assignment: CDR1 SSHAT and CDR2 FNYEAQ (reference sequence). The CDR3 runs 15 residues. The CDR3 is CASSLTGTSGETQYF. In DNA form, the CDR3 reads TGTGCTAGCAGCTTGACCGGGACTAGTGGGGAGACCCAGTACTTC.

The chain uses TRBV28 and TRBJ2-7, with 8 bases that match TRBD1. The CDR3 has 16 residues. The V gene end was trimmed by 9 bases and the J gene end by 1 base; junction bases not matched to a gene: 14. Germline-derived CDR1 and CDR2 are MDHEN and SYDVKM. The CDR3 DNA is TGTGCCAGTATCTCCACTCGAAGGACAGGGTCCTACGAGCAGTACTTC. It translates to CASISTRRTGSYEQYF.

CDR3 region: CASSVFPGRGSEQYF. CDR3 bases: TGTGCCAGCAGCGTATTCCCCGGCAGGGGCAGCGAGCAGTACTTC. The chain recombines TRBV9 with TRBJ2-7; D is perhaps TRBD1 (6 bases). The CDR3 has 15 residues. Germline V gene sequence: CDR1 SGDLS, CDR2 YYNGEE. Trimming removed 1 base from V and 6 bases from J, with 17 bases in between.